Listed here are 2 T cell receptor beta chains from one sample, sequenced in a study of cytomegalovirus exposure and HLA in healthy donors. 13 Jbeta primers and 60 Vbeta primers were used for the PCR. This table comes from immunoSEQ multiplex PCR, and its TCRdb copy is limited to in-frame clones, with some not included. The table shows about 87,000 clones, with around 8% occurring only once. Material for sequencing was PBMCs. Receptor source: a man between 45 and 60 years old in good health and CMV-seronegative.

This clone was counted only a few times. The genes are TRBV6-5 and TRBJ1-3, with D possibly being TRBD1 (6 bases). Trimming took 0 bases from V and 0 from J, leaving 6 bases between them. The CDR3 totals 15 residues. Germline CDR1 and CDR2: MNHEY and SVGAGI. This chain's CDR3 is CASSYSGGSGNTIYF. The CDR3 nucleotides read TGTGCCAGCAGTTACTCAGGGGGCTCTGGAAACACCATATATTTT.

The chain joins TRBV7-3 to TRBJ2-7; D not resolved. V dropped 0 bases and J dropped 6 bases, with 9 bases sitting between them. This CDR3 is built from 13 residues. CDR1 is SGHTA and CDR2 is FQGTGA in the germline V gene. CDR3 sequence reads: CASSLTRSSEQYF. The CDR3 DNA follows: TGTGCCAGCAGCTTAACGAGGAGTTCCGAGCAGTACTTC.